The sequence of this T cell receptor (beta chain) was determined in a study of Graves' ophthalmopathy and Graves' hyperthyroidism. Germline V gives CDR1 LGHDT, CDR2 YNNKEL (reference sequence). Trimming left V 7 bases short and J 6 bases short, with 13 bases between. This CDR3 contains 12 residues. Certain patients were not enrolled. These were patients with other autoimmune diseases, uncontrolled infections, pregnancy or lactation. Establishment of the diagnosis relied upon clinical symptoms, serum thyroxine, TRAb, thyroid ultrasound and orbital computed tomography. Scientists amplified the TCR beta CDR3 regions from RNA transcripts. RT-PCR was first run with HTBI primers, then multiplex PCR in a second round. Via MiXCR, TCRdb re-called the multiplex PCR reads, giving one row per CDR3 protein. The data hold around 1.1 million distinct CDR3 sequences, with about 35% observed a single time. A few counts support this clonotype.

The receptor was derived from an adult man with Graves' hyperthyroidism. The sample consisted of peripheral blood or thyroid tissue (not recorded which). The chain links TRBV3-1 to TRBJ2-7, with D perhaps matching TRBD1 (5 bases). CDR3 nucleotide sequence: TGTGCCAGCACAACAGGTCCGGCCGAGCAGTACTTC. It codes for CASTTGPAEQYF.